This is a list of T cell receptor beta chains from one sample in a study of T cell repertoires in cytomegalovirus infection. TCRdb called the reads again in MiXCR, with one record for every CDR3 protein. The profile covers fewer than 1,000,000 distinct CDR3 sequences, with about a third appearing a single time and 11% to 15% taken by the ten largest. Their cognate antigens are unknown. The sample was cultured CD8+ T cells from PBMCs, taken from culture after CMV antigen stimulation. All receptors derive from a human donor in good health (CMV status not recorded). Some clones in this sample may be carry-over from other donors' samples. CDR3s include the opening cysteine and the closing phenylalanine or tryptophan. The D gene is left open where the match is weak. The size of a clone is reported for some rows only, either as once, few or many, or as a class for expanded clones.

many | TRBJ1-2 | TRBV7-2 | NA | CASSLLEQGIPHGYTF | TGTGCCAGCAGCTTACTGGAGCAGGGGATTCCTCATGGCTACACCTTC
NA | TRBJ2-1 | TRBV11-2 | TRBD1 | CASSLTSGTGYYNEQFF | TGTGCCAGCAGCTTAACCTCCGGGACAGGGTACTACAATGAGCAGTTCTTC
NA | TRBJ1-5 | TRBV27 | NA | CASSYSPQKPQHF | TGTGCCAGCAGTTACTCCCCCCAAAAGCCCCAGCATTTT
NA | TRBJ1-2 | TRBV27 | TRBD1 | CASSTIGTGSWYGGYTF | TGTGCCAGCAGTACCATCGGGACAGGGAGTTGGTATGGTGGCTACACCTTC
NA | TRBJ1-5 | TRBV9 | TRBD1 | CASSFCGSQGASNQPQHF | TGTGCCAGCAGCTTTTGTGGGTCTCAGGGGGCAAGCAATCAGCCCCAGCATTTT
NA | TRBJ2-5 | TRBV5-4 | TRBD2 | CASSLPSGHLGETQYF | TGTGCCAGCAGCTTGCCTAGCGGACACCTGGGAGAGACCCAGTACTTC
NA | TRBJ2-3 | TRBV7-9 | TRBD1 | CASSQAAGGYTDTQYF | TGTGCCAGCAGCCAAGCGGCAGGGGGATACACAGATACGCAGTATTTT
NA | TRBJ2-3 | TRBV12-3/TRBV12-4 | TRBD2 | CASRTTSGGVLDTQYF | TGTGCCAGCAGAACAACTAGCGGGGGAGTATTAGATACGCAGTATTTT
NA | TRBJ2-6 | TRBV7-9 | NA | CASSLGEEPDSGANVLTF | TGTGCCAGCAGCTTAGGGGAGGAACCAGACTCTGGGGCCAACGTCCTGACTTTC
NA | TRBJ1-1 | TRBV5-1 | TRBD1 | CASSWGQGATEAFF | TGCGCCAGCAGTTGGGGACAGGGGGCCACTGAAGCTTTCTTT
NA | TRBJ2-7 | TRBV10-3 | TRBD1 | CAISGTGRNYEQYF | TGTGCCATCAGTGGGACAGGGAGGAATTACGAGCAGTACTTC
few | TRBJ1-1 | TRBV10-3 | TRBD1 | CAIKTGSTEAFF | TGTGCCATCAAGACAGGGTCCACTGAAGCTTTCTTT
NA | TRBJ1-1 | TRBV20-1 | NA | CSALQGRITEAFF | TGCAGTGCTTTACAGGGTCGGATCACTGAAGCTTTCTTT
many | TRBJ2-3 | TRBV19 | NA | CASSMNSGFMDTQYF | TGTGCCAGTAGTATGAACAGCGGTTTTATGGATACGCAGTATTTT
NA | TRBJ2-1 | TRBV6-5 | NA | CASSPVAGASYNEQFF | TGTGCCAGCAGTCCCGTCGCGGGGGCCTCCTACAATGAGCAGTTCTTC
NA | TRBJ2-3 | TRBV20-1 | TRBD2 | CSARSAGTSFPDTQYF | TGCAGTGCTAGATCTGCCGGGACTAGTTTTCCAGATACGCAGTATTTT
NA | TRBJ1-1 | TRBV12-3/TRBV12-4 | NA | CASITGASNGAFF | TGTGCCAGCATCACCGGGGCCTCTAACGGAGCTTTCTTT
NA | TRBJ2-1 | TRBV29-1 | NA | CSLQGGHDNEQFF | TGCAGCCTACAAGGTGGTCACGACAATGAGCAGTTCTTC
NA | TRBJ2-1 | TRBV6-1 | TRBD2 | CASSEKLAGGREQFF | TGTGCCAGCAGTGAAAAGTTAGCGGGGGGGCGTGAGCAGTTCTTC
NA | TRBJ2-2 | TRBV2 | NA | CARDRYTGELFF | TGTGCCAGAGACAGATACACCGGGGAGCTGTTTTTT
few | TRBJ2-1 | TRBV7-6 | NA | CASSLAVGGGNEQFF | TGTGCCAGCAGCTTAGCTGTGGGGGGCGGGAATGAGCAGTTCTTC
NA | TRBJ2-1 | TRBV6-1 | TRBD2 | CASSEWLAGFEQFF | TGTGCCAGCAGTGAGTGGCTAGCGGGGTTTGAGCAGTTCTTC
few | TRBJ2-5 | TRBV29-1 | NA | CSAGLDETQYF | TGCAGCGCCGGGTTGGATGAGACCCAGTACTTC
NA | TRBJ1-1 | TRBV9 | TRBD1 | CASSTGQGARQLDTEAFF | TGTGCCAGCAGCACCGGACAGGGGGCGCGTCAATTGGACACTGAAGCTTTCTTT
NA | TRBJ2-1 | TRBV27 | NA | CASSLAGPGRWQFF | TGTGCCAGCAGTCTCGCCGGGCCCGGTCGTTGGCAGTTCTTC
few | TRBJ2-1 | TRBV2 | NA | CASRREGSYNEQFF | TGTGCCAGCAGGCGAGAGGGATCCTACAATGAGCAGTTCTTC
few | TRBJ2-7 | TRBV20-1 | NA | CSARDKTGFYEQYF | TGCAGTGCTAGAGACAAGACAGGATTCTACGAGCAGTACTTC
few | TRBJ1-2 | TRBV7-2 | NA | CASSPLDRLRNYGYTF | TGTGCCAGCAGCCCCCTGGACAGATTAAGAAACTATGGCTACACCTTC
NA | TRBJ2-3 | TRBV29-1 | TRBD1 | CSVPGRGPQYF | TGCAGCGTCCCCGGCAGGGGGCCGCAGTATTTT
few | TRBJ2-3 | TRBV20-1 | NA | CSARVSRTDTQYF | TGCAGTGCTAGAGTTAGTCGAACAGATACGCAGTATTTT
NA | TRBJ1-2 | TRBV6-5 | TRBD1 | CVSSRHRTTGGGYGYTF | TGTGTCAGCAGTCGCCACCGGACAACAGGGGGCGGATATGGCTACACCTTC
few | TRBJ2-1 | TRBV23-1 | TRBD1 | CASNLQGSSYNEQFF | TGCGCCAGCAACTTACAGGGGAGCTCCTACAATGAGCAGTTCTTC
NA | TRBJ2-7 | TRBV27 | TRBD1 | CASRGDRGMQEQYF | TGTGCCAGCAGGGGGGACAGGGGGATGCAAGAGCAGTACTTC
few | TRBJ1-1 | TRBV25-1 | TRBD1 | CASSDSGQGNTEAFF | TGTGCCAGCAGTGATTCGGGACAGGGGAACACTGAAGCTTTCTTT
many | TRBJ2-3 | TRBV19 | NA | CASSNAGSYTDTQYF | TGTGCCAGTAGTAATGCCGGGAGTTACACAGATACGCAGTATTTT
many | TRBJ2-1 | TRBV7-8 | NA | CASSPRRYNEQFF | TGTGCCAGCAGCCCTCGACGTTACAATGAGCAGTTCTTC
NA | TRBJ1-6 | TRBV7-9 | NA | CASSPLGQGRSPLHF | TGTGCCAGCAGCCCTCTGGGCCAGGGCAGGTCACCCCTCCACTTT
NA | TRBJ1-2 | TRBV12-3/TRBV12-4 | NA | CASSFKSENYGYTF | TGTGCCAGCAGTTTCAAGTCGGAGAACTATGGCTACACCTTC
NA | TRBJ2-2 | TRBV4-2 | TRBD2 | CASSRAGESTGELFF | TGTGCCAGCAGCCGAGCGGGGGAGAGCACCGGGGAGCTGTTTTTT
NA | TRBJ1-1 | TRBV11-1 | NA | CANSPTWLTEAFF | TGTGCCAACAGCCCGACCTGGCTCACTGAAGCTTTCTTT
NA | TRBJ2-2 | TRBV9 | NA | CASSVRGGAPVLFF | TGTGCCAGCAGCGTTAGAGGGGGGGCCCCGGTGCTGTTTTTT
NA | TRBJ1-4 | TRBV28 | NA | CASRHAGGEKLFF | TGTGCCAGCAGACACGCGGGGGGCGAAAAACTGTTTTTT